These 4 T cell receptor beta chains were sequenced from one sample in a study of glioma-infiltrating T cells after dendritic cell vaccination. The method was immunoSEQ multiplex PCR; TCRdb's version includes in-frame clones alone and lacks a portion of them. The table includes about 92,000 clones, approximately 90% detected once. Sample: blood, taken before dendritic cell vaccination. The receptors were sampled from a human donor with glioblastoma.

The chain recombines TRBV7-6 with TRBJ2-7, with a tentative D call TRBD2 (5 bases). V was pared by 4 bases and J by 0 bases, with 13 bases between. Germline CDR1 reads SGHVS; CDR2 reads FNYEAQ. This CDR3 has 15 residues. The CDR3 region is CASSSEGGYSYEQYF. CDR3 sequence (DNA): TGTGCCAGCAGCTCCGAGGGTGGTTACTCCTACGAGCAGTACTTC.

The chain recombines TRBV7-3 with TRBJ2-2; the D is unclear. The germline V gene has CDR1 SGHTA and CDR2 FQGTGA. This CDR3 comprises 12 residues. V was pared by 4 bases and J by 4 bases, with 4 bases between. The DNA of the CDR3 is TGTGCCAGCAGCTCTTTCACCGGGGAGCTGTTTTTT. It yields the protein CASSSFTGELFF.

V usage is TRBV29-1 and J usage is TRBJ2-1; TRBD1 agrees at 8 bases. The junction had 8 bases not matched to a gene; V was cut back by 5 bases and J by 2 bases. The length of the CDR3 is 15 residues. The germline CDR1 and CDR2 sequences are SQVTM and ANQGSEA. The CDR3 nucleotides are TGCAGCGTTACCCCCCGACAGGGGACCTACAATGAGCAGTTCTTC. Translation gives CSVTPRQGTYNEQFF.

This chain joins TRBV9 and TRBJ2-1; TRBD2 matches at 9 bases. The germline gives CDR1 SGDLS, CDR2 YYNGEE. The V and J ends lost 3 bases and 6 bases, in that order; junction bases with no gene match: 1. The CDR3 is made up of 13 amino acids. CDR3 DNA sequence: TGTGCCAGCAGCGCGGGACTAGCCAATGAGCAGTTCTTC. It is translated as CASSAGLANEQFF.